The rows below give T cell receptor beta chains drawn from one sample of a study of T cells in Graves' hyperthyroidism and ophthalmopathy. One entry per CDR3 protein results from TCRdb running MiXCR on the multiplex PCR reads. The sample has over 350,000 distinct CDR3 sequences; roughly 14% are singletons. The sequenced sample was blood. The origin of the receptors is a man younger than 35 with Graves' ophthalmopathy. Each CDR3 is given with its conserved first and last residue. Each record gives: V gene, J gene, D gene, clone size, CDR3 DNA, CDR3 protein. The D gene is left open where the match is weak. Clone size is given for some rows only: seen once, a few or many times, or a class if the clone is expanded.

TRBV5-8,TRBJ1-5,-,-,TGTGCCTCAGCCCCGGGGAACACACTTAGCAATCAGCCCCAGCATTTT,CASAPGNTLSNQPQHF
TRBV4-1,TRBJ2-3,-,many,TGCGCCAGCAGCCAAGATAGGGACACGGCAGGAGCAGATACGCAGTATTTT,CASSQDRDTAGADTQYF
TRBV28,TRBJ1-5,-,-,TGTGCCAGCAGTCCGGGGAGGGTGGGAAATCAGCCCCAGCATTTT,CASSPGRVGNQPQHF
TRBV7-2,TRBJ1-2,-,many,TGTGCCAGCAGCTTACGCCCCAGGGCGGATGGCTACACCTTC,CASSLRPRADGYTF
TRBV6-5,TRBJ2-3,-,few,TGTGCCAGCAGTTACTCGAAAGGGGATACGCAGTATTTT,CASSYSKGDTQYF
TRBV11-2,TRBJ1-2,-,-,TGTGCCAGCAGCTCCAACAGGGTGGGGAGGGATTATGGCTACACCTTC,CASSSNRVGRDYGYTF
TRBV7-6,TRBJ2-5,-,many,TGTGCCAGCAGCTTAGGACTACCCTCAGGGGAGACCCAGTACTTC,CASSLGLPSGETQYF
TRBV15,TRBJ1-5,-,many,TGTGCCACCAGCAGAGATTGGAGGGATGGAGTCAATCAGCCCCAGCATTTT,CATSRDWRDGVNQPQHF
TRBV19,TRBJ1-2,-,many,TGTGCCAGCAGCTTGGGTAACTATGGCTACACCTTC,CASSLGNYGYTF
TRBV5-1,TRBJ1-6,-,-,TGCGCCAGCAGCCTGCCGGGACATGACCATAATTCACCCCTCCACTTT,CASSLPGHDHNSPLHF
TRBV10-2,TRBJ2-6,-,-,TGCGCCAGCACTCTAAATAGGGGATCTGGGGCCAACGTCCTGACTTTC,CASTLNRGSGANVLTF
TRBV20-1,TRBJ2-3,-,many,TGCAGTGCTAGAGGTGGGGTAGCGGGACAGACAGATACGCAGTATTTT,CSARGGVAGQTDTQYF
TRBV30,TRBJ1-6,-,many,TGTGCCTGGAGCGGCCAGGGGCCAACCCTCCACTTT,CAWSGQGPTLHF
TRBV5-1,TRBJ2-7,TRBD1,many,TGCGCCAGCGGAGGCGGGACAGGGGGGGGAGAGCAGTACTTC,CASGGGTGGGEQYF
TRBV5-1,TRBJ2-3,TRBD2,many,TGCGCCAGCAGCTTGGAGATAGCGGGGTCTAGCACAGATACGCAGTATTTT,CASSLEIAGSSTDTQYF
TRBV5-1,TRBJ2-3,TRBD2,many,TGCGCCAGCAGAGGGCTAGCGGGGGCAGATACGCAGTATTTT,CASRGLAGADTQYF
TRBV12-3/TRBV12-4,TRBJ1-1,TRBD1,many,TGTGCCAGCAACCGCGACAGGGGAAACACTGAAGCTTTCTTT,CASNRDRGNTEAFF
TRBV30,TRBJ1-1,-,many,TGTGCCTGGAGCGTAGGGTGGAACACTGAAGCTTTCTTT,CAWSVGWNTEAFF
TRBV4-1,TRBJ2-5,-,-,TGCGCCAGCAGTATCGGGATCCAAGAGACCCAGTACTTC,CASSIGIQETQYF
TRBV14,TRBJ2-7,-,many,TGTGCCAGCAGCCCCGTGGAGGACAGCTCCTACGAGCAGTACTTC,CASSPVEDSSYEQYF
TRBV12-3/TRBV12-4,TRBJ2-5,TRBD2,few,TGTGCCAGCAGTTTATTCCGGGGGGAGCGGGAGACCCAGTACTTC,CASSLFRGERETQYF
TRBV4-1,TRBJ2-5,TRBD2,-,TGCGCCAGCAGCCAAGACGCCGGAGGGGTAGCGGGAGGGGCACTGCAAGAGACCCAGTACTTC,CASSQDAGGVAGGALQETQYF
TRBV4-1,TRBJ1-2,-,-,TGCGCCAGCAGCCCTACGAGGGTGTTAGGCCATGGCTACACCTTC,CASSPTRVLGHGYTF
TRBV5-1,TRBJ2-2,TRBD1,many,TGCGCCAGCAGCTTGGAAGGGACAGGGTCGGGATACACCGGGGAGCTGTTTTTT,CASSLEGTGSGYTGELFF
TRBV7-2,TRBJ1-1,-,-,TGTGCCAGCAGCTTTTTGAAAACTGAAGCTTTCTTT,CASSFLKTEAFF
TRBV7-2,TRBJ2-7,-,-,TGTGCCAGCAGCTTAACCTGGGTCTACGAGCAGTACTTC,CASSLTWVYEQYF
TRBV7-8,TRBJ1-5,-,many,TGTGCCAGCAGCTTACTTAAGGGGCAGAATCAGCCCCAGCATTTT,CASSLLKGQNQPQHF
TRBV18,TRBJ2-1,-,-,TGTGCCAGCTCACAAGTTTATTCGGATGAGCAGTTCTTC,CASSQVYSDEQFF
TRBV2,TRBJ2-7,TRBD2,-,TGTGACCTAACGAATTGGGCTAGCGGGAGTTGGGGGGAGCAGTACTTC,CDLTNWASGSWGEQYF
TRBV6-1,TRBJ2-3,-,many,TGTGCCAGTTCTCGGGATGCGCCACCGGATACGCAGTATTTT,CASSRDAPPDTQYF
TRBV2,TRBJ1-1,-,many,TGTGCCAGCATTTCCGACTGGAACACTGAAGCTTTCTTT,CASISDWNTEAFF
TRBV5-6,TRBJ2-3,-,few,TGTGCCAGCAGCTTGGTTCCAAGTACAGATACGCAGTATTTT,CASSLVPSTDTQYF
TRBV3-1,TRBJ2-2,TRBD2,few,TGTGCCAGCAGCCAAGATGATGCGGGGGGCACCGGGGAGCTGTTTTTT,CASSQDDAGGTGELFF
TRBV4-1,TRBJ2-3,TRBD2,few,TGCGCCAGCAGCCGTTCCGGGACTAGCGAGATGTTTAGTTCAGATACGCAGTATTTT,CASSRSGTSEMFSSDTQYF
TRBV6-1,TRBJ2-3,TRBD2,many,TGTGCCAGCAGTCCCGGTGGAGCGGGAGCCGATACGCAGTATTTT,CASSPGGAGADTQYF
TRBV20-1,TRBJ2-1,-,many,TGCAGTGCTAGCCCTCCGGAACGAAGGGGAGCCTACAATGAGCAGTTCTTC,CSASPPERRGAYNEQFF
TRBV30,TRBJ1-1,-,many,TGTGCCTGGAGAGGTTTAGGCTTTCTGAACACTGAAGCTTTCTTT,CAWRGLGFLNTEAFF
TRBV6-1,TRBJ2-3,TRBD1,few,TGTGCCAGCAGCCGGGACAGGAGGGGGACAGATACGCAGTATTTT,CASSRDRRGTDTQYF
TRBV4-1,TRBJ2-3,-,-,TGCGCCAGCAGCCAAGATGCGTCAGATACGCAGTATTTT,CASSQDASDTQYF
TRBV6-1,TRBJ2-1,TRBD1,-,TGTGCCAGCAGTGAACAGGGGGACCACAATGAGCAGTTCTTC,CASSEQGDHNEQFF
TRBV3-1,TRBJ1-1,-,few,TGTGCCAGCAGCTCCAAACGAATTCTAGGGGCTGAAGCTTTCTTT,CASSSKRILGAEAFF
TRBV9,TRBJ2-7,-,many,TGTGCCAGCAGCGTAGGGGCAGGAACCTACGAGCAGTACTTC,CASSVGAGTYEQYF
TRBV5-1,TRBJ1-6,-,many,TGCGCCAGCAGCTTGGTTCAGGGAGGCGATTCACCCCTCCACTTT,CASSLVQGGDSPLHF
TRBV6-4,TRBJ2-7,TRBD2,-,TGTGCCAGCAGTCCCGGACTAGCGGGAGGAGACGAGCAGTACTTC,CASSPGLAGGDEQYF
TRBV6-1,TRBJ2-7,TRBD2,many,TGTGCCAGCAGTCCCGGGGGGGGTCCGTTCCACGAGCAGTACTTC,CASSPGGGPFHEQYF
TRBV5-1,TRBJ1-1,-,many,TGCGCCAGCAGCTTGAACCGGATGAACACTGAAGCTTTCTTT,CASSLNRMNTEAFF
TRBV11-3,TRBJ2-1,TRBD2,few,TGTGCCAGCAGCCGAGGACTAGCGGGAATCTACAATGAGCAGTTCTTC,CASSRGLAGIYNEQFF
TRBV5-1,TRBJ2-7,TRBD1,many,TGCGCCAGCAGCTTGGGGACAGGGGGCTTCTACGAGCAGTACTTC,CASSLGTGGFYEQYF
TRBV7-9,TRBJ1-2,-,many,TGTGCCAGCAGCGAGGACTTTTGGGGCTACACCTTC,CASSEDFWGYTF
TRBV11-2,TRBJ1-5,TRBD1,many,TGTGCCAGCAGCTTGCCAGGGGGCGGGCAGCCCCAGCATTTT,CASSLPGGGQPQHF
TRBV3-1,TRBJ2-3,TRBD2,many,TGTGCCAGCAGCCAAGCGGCGGGGACTAGCGGCGGAGATACGCAGTATTTT,CASSQAAGTSGGDTQYF
TRBV5-1,TRBJ1-1,TRBD1,few,TGCGCCAGCAGCTTGGAACAGGGGAGGAACACTGAAGCTTTCTTT,CASSLEQGRNTEAFF
TRBV7-2,TRBJ2-5,TRBD2,many,TGTGCCAGCAGCTTACCAGCGGGGGGGCCGAAGACCCAGTACTTC,CASSLPAGGPKTQYF
TRBV7-2,TRBJ1-1,-,once,TGTGCCAGCAGCTTATGGGGAGGGGGCACTGAAGCTTTCTTT,CASSLWGGGTEAFF
TRBV24-1,TRBJ2-3,-,many,TGTGCCACCGAGGGGACTTTTCGAGATACGCAGTATTTT,CATEGTFRDTQYF